Listed below are T cell receptor beta chains from one sample, sequenced in a study of blood T cell repertoires in COVID-19. Assay: immunoSEQ multiplex PCR; the TCRdb copy retains only in-frame clones and omits some. The repertoire holds tens of thousands of clones, with about 83% as singletons. Sequencing used peripheral blood. Source of these receptors: a woman aged 70-85 years with acute or convalescent COVID-19. CDR3s include the opening cysteine and the closing phenylalanine or tryptophan. Each record gives: clone size, D gene, J gene, V gene, CDR3 protein, CDR3 DNA. The D gene is left open where the match is weak. Rows may omit the clone size; those that give it use once, few, many or a size class.

clone_size: NA
d_call: TRBD2
j_call: TRBJ2-3
v_call: TRBV7-8
cdr3_aa: CASSFQLAGGTDTQYF
cdr3_nt: TGTGCCAGCAGCTTCCAGCTAGCGGGAGGAACAGATACGCAGTATTTT

clone_size: NA
d_call: TRBD2
j_call: TRBJ2-2
v_call: TRBV6-5
cdr3_aa: CATLIRDYAGELFF
cdr3_nt: TGTGCCACCCTGATCCGGGACTATGCCGGGGAGCTGTTTTTT

clone_size: NA
d_call: NA
j_call: TRBJ2-1
v_call: TRBV9
cdr3_aa: CASSVRGSSYNEQFF
cdr3_nt: TGTGCCAGCAGCGTTAGGGGGAGCTCCTACAATGAGCAGTTCTTC

clone_size: NA
d_call: TRBD2
j_call: TRBJ2-3
v_call: TRBV5-1
cdr3_aa: CASSLAWTSGLSSTDTQYF
cdr3_nt: TGCGCCAGCAGCTTGGCTTGGACTAGCGGCCTATCGAGCACAGATACGCAGTATTTT

clone_size: few
d_call: TRBD1
j_call: TRBJ2-2
v_call: TRBV9
cdr3_aa: CASNRQGNTGELFF
cdr3_nt: TGTGCCAGCAACCGACAGGGAAACACCGGGGAGCTGTTTTTT

clone_size: NA
d_call: TRBD1
j_call: TRBJ2-1
v_call: TRBV24-1
cdr3_aa: CATSETGTGSNEQFF
cdr3_nt: TGTGCCACCAGTGAAACCGGGACAGGGTCCAATGAGCAGTTCTTC

clone_size: NA
d_call: NA
j_call: TRBJ2-5
v_call: TRBV11-2
cdr3_aa: CASSLGPGETQYF
cdr3_nt: TGTGCCAGCAGCTTAGGACCGGGGGAGACCCAGTACTTC

clone_size: NA
d_call: TRBD2
j_call: TRBJ2-5
v_call: TRBV13
cdr3_aa: CASSSAPSGRWETQYF
cdr3_nt: TGTGCCAGCAGCTCCGCTCCTAGCGGGAGGTGGGAGACCCAGTACTTC

clone_size: NA
d_call: NA
j_call: TRBJ2-1
v_call: TRBV2
cdr3_aa: CASSFMRGGDEQFF
cdr3_nt: TGTGCCAGCAGTTTTATGCGGGGCGGGGATGAGCAGTTCTTC

clone_size: NA
d_call: TRBD1
j_call: TRBJ1-6
v_call: TRBV18
cdr3_aa: CASSPRTGDSGNSPLHF
cdr3_nt: TGTGCCAGCTCACCACGGACAGGTGATTCGGGTAATTCACCCCTCCACTTT

clone_size: NA
d_call: NA
j_call: TRBJ1-6
v_call: TRBV11-2
cdr3_aa: CASSSVYNSPLHF
cdr3_nt: TGTGCCAGCAGCTCAGTCTATAATTCACCCCTCCACTTT

clone_size: NA
d_call: TRBD2
j_call: TRBJ2-1
v_call: TRBV24-1
cdr3_aa: CATSVRTSGTYNEQFF
cdr3_nt: TGTGCCACCAGCGTTCGGACTAGCGGGACCTACAATGAGCAGTTCTTC

clone_size: NA
d_call: TRBD2
j_call: TRBJ2-5
v_call: TRBV6-1
cdr3_aa: CASSEARTSPFWETQYF
cdr3_nt: TGTGCCAGCAGTGAAGCTCGGACTAGCCCCTTCTGGGAGACCCAGTACTTC

clone_size: NA
d_call: TRBD2
j_call: TRBJ2-1
v_call: TRBV5-6
cdr3_aa: CASSLGLAGEVGEQFF
cdr3_nt: TGTGCCAGCAGCTTGGGACTAGCGGGAGAAGTGGGTGAGCAGTTCTTC